The 26 T cell receptor beta chains below all came from one sample that was sequenced in a study of shared clonotypes between healthy human individuals. Sequencing was performed with immunoSEQ multiplex PCR; in TCRdb, only in-frame clones are kept and a portion is missing. The sample includes hundreds of thousands of clones, roughly 80% of them seen just once. The specimen sequenced was PBMCs. These TCRs come from a middle-aged woman in good health. Some clones in this sample may be carry-over from other donors' samples.

Remarks on this clone: In the same sample, other DNA sequences code for this CDR3. V and J are TRBV7-3 and TRBJ2-3; 14 nucleotides agree with TRBD2. This CDR3 has 16 amino acids. Trimming cost V 5 bases and J 3 bases; bases outside gene matches: 4. Per germline, CDR1 SGHTA and CDR2 FQGTGA. The CDR3 region has the DNA TGTGCCAGCAGCCCCGGGACTAGCGGGAGAACAGATACGCAGTATTTT. Protein: CASSPGTSGRTDTQYF.

This clone was seen a single time. J is TRBJ1-1 and V is TRBV11-2; TRBD1 might be the D (6 bases). Germline loops: CDR1 SGHAT, CDR2 FQNNGV. The CDR3 is made up of 17 amino acids. V lost 2 bases, J lost 0 bases, and 16 bases lay in between. The CDR3 DNA is TGTGCCAGCAGCTTATGGGGGCGCGACCGCATGAACACTGAAGCTTTCTTT. This codes for CASSLWGRDRMNTEAFF. Looking up the rest from reference TRBV11-2 and TRBJ1-1 gives the full variable domain: EAGVAQSPRYKIIEKRQSVAFWCNPISGHATLYWYQQILGQGPKLLIQFQNNGVVDDSQLPKDRFSAERLKGVDSTLKIQPAKLEDSAVYLCASSLWGRDRMNTEAFFGQGTRLTVV.

The V gene is TRBV7-8, the J gene TRBJ2-3; no clear D. V gave up 3 bases and J gave up 4 bases, with 11 bases separating them. Germline assignment: CDR1 SGHVS and CDR2 FQNEAQ. CDR3 size: 14 residues. The DNA for the CDR3 is TGTGCCAGCAGCTTGGGCGGCCCGGCAGATACGCAGTATTTT. Protein: CASSLGGPADTQYF.

CDR3 nucleotides: TGTGCCAGCAGCCCCCAGACTAGCGGGAACAATGAGCAGTTCTTC. Translated, it gives CASSPQTSGNNEQFF. The chain is built from TRBV5-4 and TRBJ2-1; 11 bases align to TRBD2. V shed 4 bases, J shed 5 bases, and the junction held 5 bases outside the gene matches. The CDR3 spans 15 residues. The germline CDR1 and CDR2 sequences are SGHNT and YYREEE (reference sequence).

V gene TRBV10-3 combines with J gene TRBJ2-2, with TRBD2 matching 9 bases. This CDR3 contains 15 residues. The germline gives CDR1 ENHRY, CDR2 SYGVKD. V lost 2 bases and J lost 9; bases outside the gene matches: 7. CDR3 amino acids: CAISEGQRGARELFF. CDR3 DNA: TGTGCCATCAGTGAGGGCCAGCGGGGGGCCAGGGAGCTGTTTTTT.

The gene calls are TRBV18 and TRBJ2-1; 7 bases are a match to TRBD2. V shed 0 bases, J shed 9 bases, and the junction held 5 bases outside the gene matches. CDR1 KGHSH and CDR2 LQKENI come from the germline V gene. The CDR3 spans 14 residues. This CDR3 is CASSPPSREGEQFF. In nucleotides, the CDR3 is TGTGCCAGCTCACCACCGTCGAGGGAGGGTGAGCAGTTCTTC.

The chain has TRBV28 and TRBJ2-5; 13 bases agree with TRBD2. The CDR3 covers 15 residues. With V trimmed by 7 bases and J by 0 bases, 2 bases remained unmatched. Germline lookup yields CDR1 MDHEN and CDR2 SYDVKM. In DNA, the CDR3 is TGTGCCAGCAAACTAGCGGGAGGGAACCAAGAGACCCAGTACTTC. This codes for CASKLAGGNQETQYF. Variable domain in full (rest from reference TRBV28 and TRBJ2-5): DVKVTQSSRYLVKRTGEKVFLECVQDMDHENMFWYRQDPGLGLRLIYFSYDVKMKEKGDIPEGYSVSREKKERFSLILESASTNQTSMYLCASKLAGGNQETQYFGPGTRLLVL.

The chain uses TRBV9 and TRBJ2-7, with D possibly being TRBD2 (6 bases). Germline V gene sequence: CDR1 SGDLS, CDR2 YYNGEE. The CDR3 runs to 14 residues. The V and J ends lost 2 bases and 3 bases respectively, with 12 bases between them. The CDR3 protein is CASSVSGLHYEQYF. CDR3 bases: TGTGCCAGCAGCGTCTCGGGACTTCACTACGAGCAGTACTTC. The full variable domain, its missing parts supplied by reference TRBV9 and TRBJ2-7, is DSGVTQTPKHLITATGQRVTLRCSPRSGDLSVYWYQQSLDQGLQFLIQYYNGEERAKGNILERFSAQQFPDLHSELNLSSLELGDSALYFCASSVSGLHYEQYFGPGTRLTVT.

The genes are TRBV27 and TRBJ1-1; D not certain. Germline CDR1 is MNHEY and CDR2 is SMNVEV (reference sequence). The CDR3 totals 14 residues. The V end was cut by 0 bases, the J end by 7 bases, with 12 bases between. The CDR3 DNA sequence: TGTGCCAGCAGTTTATCGGCCCGATCGGGTGAAGCTTTCTTT. Protein sequence: CASSLSARSGEAFF.

The rearrangement joins TRBV2 to TRBJ2-3, with D perhaps TRBD2 (5 bases). This CDR3 comprises 14 residues. Germline V gene lookup returns CDR1 SNHLY and CDR2 FYNNEI. The CDR3 reads CATRGLVLTDTQYF. In DNA, the CDR3 is TGTGCAACCCGCGGGCTAGTCCTCACAGATACGCAGTATTTT.

Comments on this clone: This same CDR3 is encoded by further DNA sequences in the sample. The rearrangement links TRBV2 to TRBJ2-7; D gene unclear. V lost 3 bases, J lost 4 bases, and 4 bases lay in between. The CDR3 sequence is 11 residues long. Per germline, CDR1 SNHLY and CDR2 FYNNEI. CDR3 DNA: TGTGCCAGCAGTGATCGATACGAGCAGTACTTC. Amino acid sequence: CASSDRYEQYF. Full variable domain (outside the CDR3, taken from reference TRBV2 and TRBJ2-7): EPEVTQTPSHQVTQMGQEVILRCVPISNHLYFYWYRQILGQKVEFLVSFYNNEISEKSEIFDDQFSVERPDGSNFTLKIRSTKLEDSAMYFCASSDRYEQYFGPGTRLTVT.

This clone was seen a handful of times. The chain is built from TRBV30 and TRBJ1-1; 8 bases line up with TRBD1. Looked up from germline, CDR1 is GTSNPN and CDR2 is SVGIG (reference sequence). The CDR3 is made up of 13 amino acids. V trimming: 0 bases; J trimming: 10 bases; junction bases outside the gene matches: 7. CDR3 sequence (DNA): TGTGCCTGGAGTGTACCAGGGGGCAATATAGCTTTCTTT. Translation gives CAWSVPGGNIAFF.

The genes are TRBV4-1 and TRBJ2-1; no definite D call. V lost 3 bases, J lost 0 bases, and 12 bases lay in between. The CDR3 is 16 residues long. Germline V gene sequence: CDR1 MGHRA, CDR2 YSYEKL. CDR3 loop: CASSQVPPPSYNEQFF. CDR3 in DNA: TGCGCCAGCAGCCAGGTTCCTCCTCCCTCCTACAATGAGCAGTTCTTC.

The chain links TRBV28 to TRBJ1-2; possible D gene TRBD1, 6 bases. The CDR3 sequence is 15 residues long. V lost 3 bases, J lost 3 bases, and 14 bases lay in between. The germline V gene encodes CDR1 MDHEN and CDR2 SYDVKM. CDR3 nucleotides: TGTGCCAGCAGTTTTGTGCAGGGGCAGGACTATGGCTACACCTTC. This sequence encodes CASSFVQGQDYGYTF.

The sample holds many counts of this clone. The rearrangement links TRBV6-4 to TRBJ2-3, with TRBD2 matching over 11 bases. V shed 6 bases and J 4 bases; nucleotides not matched to a gene: 6. Germline-derived CDR1 and CDR2 are MRHNA and SNTAGT. The CDR3 runs 15 residues. The CDR3 bases are TGTGCCAGCAGCTCCACTAGCGGGAGAGCAGATACGCAGTATTTT. Translation: CASSSTSGRADTQYF.

CDR3 residues: CASSRDRNYEQYF. The CDR3 coding sequence is TGTGCCAGCTCGCGGGACCGCAACTACGAGCAGTACTTC. The J gene is TRBJ2-7, the V gene TRBV18, with D perhaps matching TRBD2 (6 bases). Deletions cut 6 bases from V and 3 bases from J, with 12 bases between. This CDR3 has 13 amino acids. Looked up from germline, CDR1 is KGHSH and CDR2 is LQKENI.

This clone has just a few counts. This may stem from a read error, because a much larger clone lies one nucleotide away. The sample holds other DNA sequences that translate to the same CDR3. The rearrangement links TRBV6-5 to TRBJ2-5; a possible D gene is TRBD2 (5 bases). The CDR3 runs to 15 residues. Per the germline V gene, CDR1 is MNHEY and CDR2 is SVGAGI. The CDR3 loop is CASSYSLDRGETQYF. The CDR3 bases are TGTGCCAGCAGCTACTCTTTAGACCGCGGGGAGACCCAGTACTTC.

The chain is built from TRBV7-2 and TRBJ2-5; possible D gene TRBD1, 6 bases. Between the trimmed V and J ends, which lost 5 bases and 5 bases, there was a span of 9 bases. This CDR3 contains 12 residues. Germline V gene sequence: CDR1 SGHTA, CDR2 FQGNSA. In DNA form, the CDR3 reads TGTGCCAGCAGCCAGAGGGGGGAGACCCAGTACTTC. This sequence encodes CASSQRGETQYF.

V usage is TRBV4-1 and J usage is TRBJ2-2; D uncertain. The V gene lost 1 base and the J gene lost 1 base, with 7 bases spanning the gap. The CDR3 has 15 amino acids. Germline V gene sequence: CDR1 MGHRA, CDR2 YSYEKL. The CDR3 DNA is TGCGCCAGCAGCCAAGTAAGGGAGAACACCGGGGAGCTGTTTTTT. Protein sequence: CASSQVRENTGELFF.

The chain joins TRBV20-1 to TRBJ1-2; the D is unclear. Trimming cost V 3 bases and J 8 bases, with 10 bases left between them. The CDR3 covers 11 residues. The germline V gene has CDR1 DFQATT and CDR2 SNEGSKA (reference sequence). The CDR3, as DNA: TGCAGTGCTAGTGTTGGCGAAGGCTACACCTTC. Amino acid sequence: CSASVGEGYTF.

V and J are TRBV18 and TRBJ2-7, with D possibly matching TRBD2 (5 bases). The germline V gene has CDR1 KGHSH and CDR2 LQKENI. Trimming left V 3 bases short and J 3 bases short, with 12 bases between. The CDR3 sequence is 14 residues long. The CDR3 is CASSPLGDIYEQYF. The CDR3 DNA follows: TGTGCCAGCTCACCCCTGGGAGACATCTACGAGCAGTACTTC.

The chain recombines TRBV7-6 with TRBJ2-3; maybe TRBD2 (6 bases). The V and J ends lost 7 bases and 1 base respectively, with 12 bases between them. Per the germline V gene, CDR1 is SGHVS and CDR2 is FNYEAQ. The CDR3 length is 14 residues. This CDR3 reads CASTRGTGTDTQYF. Written as DNA, the CDR3 is TGTGCCAGCACCCGCGGGACGGGCACAGATACGCAGTATTTT.

V gene TRBV28 combines with J gene TRBJ2-1; 15 bases agree with TRBD2. Germline CDR1 is MDHEN and CDR2 is SYDVKM. V lost 4 bases to trimming and J lost 0 bases; unmatched junction nucleotides: 22. The CDR3 is 24 residues long. CDR3 coding DNA: TGTGCCAGCAGTTACCGGCATTATGGCCTATTGGGACTAGCGGGAGGCTCCTCCTACAATGAGCAGTTCTTC. It specifies CASSYRHYGLLGLAGGSSYNEQFF.

The chain combines TRBV10-3 with TRBJ1-1; D remains ambiguous. Germline CDR1 and CDR2: ENHRY and SYGVKD. The CDR3 totals 15 residues. V lost 5 bases and J lost 4, with 17 bases in between. The CDR3 here is CAISWRTTIFTEAFF. The DNA for the CDR3 is TGTGCCATCAGTTGGAGGACTACTATATTCACTGAAGCTTTCTTT.

The chain links TRBV28 to TRBJ2-1; no definite D call. The CDR3 runs to 14 residues. The germline CDR1 and CDR2 sequences are MDHEN and SYDVKM. Deletions cut 1 base from V and 13 bases from J, with 17 bases between. The CDR3 spells CASSLSLASRRQFF. CDR3 sequence (DNA): TGTGCCAGCAGTTTATCTCTGGCGAGCCGCCGACAGTTCTTC.

This clone turned up a few times. The genes are TRBV9 and TRBJ2-1; TRBD2 matches at 9 bases. Germline lookup yields CDR1 SGDLS and CDR2 YYNGEE. The CDR3 length is 15 residues. V was pared by 0 bases and J by 8 bases, with 6 bases of the junction left unmatched. This chain's CDR3 is CASSVEAGGPYEQFF. The CDR3 region has the DNA TGTGCCAGCAGCGTAGAGGCGGGAGGGCCATATGAGCAGTTCTTC.